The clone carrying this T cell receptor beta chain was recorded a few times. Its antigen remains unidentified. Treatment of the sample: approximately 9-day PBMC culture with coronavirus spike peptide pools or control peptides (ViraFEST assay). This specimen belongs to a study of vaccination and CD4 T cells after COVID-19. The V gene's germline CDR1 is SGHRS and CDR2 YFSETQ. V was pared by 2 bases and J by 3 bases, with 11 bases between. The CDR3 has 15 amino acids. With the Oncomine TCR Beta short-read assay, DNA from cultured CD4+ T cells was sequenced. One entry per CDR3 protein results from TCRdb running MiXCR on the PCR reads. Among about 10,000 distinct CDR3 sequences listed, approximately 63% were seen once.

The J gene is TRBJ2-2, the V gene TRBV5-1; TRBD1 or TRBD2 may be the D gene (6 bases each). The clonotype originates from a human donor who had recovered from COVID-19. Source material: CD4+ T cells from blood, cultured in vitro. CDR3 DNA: TGCGCCAGCAGCTTCCCCGGGGGCTACACCGGGGAGCTGTTTTTT. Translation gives CASSFPGGYTGELFF.